This T cell receptor beta chain was found in a study of T cells in Graves' hyperthyroidism and ophthalmopathy. Germline CDR1 is SGHVS and CDR2 is FNYEAQ. Trimming cost V 5 bases and J 7 bases; bases outside gene matches: 10. This CDR3 comprises 15 residues. This clonotype has at least ten counts. TCR beta CDR3 sequences were amplified from RNA transcripts. The HTBI primer set served for first-round RT-PCR of the TCR CDR3. From the multiplex PCR reads, TCRdb called clonotypes with MiXCR, one entry per CDR3 protein. Of 400,000 to 450,000 distinct CDR3 sequences in the sample, approximately 14% are singletons; the top ten hold about 12%.

Specimen: blood. This rearrangement joins TRBV7-6 to TRBJ1-5; TRBD1 matches 8 bases. This TCR was sampled from a man between 18 and 29 years old with Graves' ophthalmopathy. Written as DNA, the CDR3 is TGTGCCAGCAGCAAGATGTCAGGGGGCCAGCAGCCCCAGCATTTT. Translating it yields CASSKMSGGQQPQHF.